This T cell receptor beta chain derives from a study of blood T cell repertoires in COVID-19 (dated by TCRdb to the early 2020s). Regarding the complete study: Samples from collaborators originated in the United States, Italy and Spain and spanned both the acute and convalescent phases of COVID-19. The material from the prospective study consisted of cDNA or gDNA derived from T cells, B-cell-depleted T cells, or PBMCs. The dataset comprised deeply sampled blood TCRbeta repertoires from subjects exposed to, actively infected with, or recovered from COVID-19. The repertoires were released in a freely available public database intended as a resource for research on the immune response to SARS-CoV-2. The samples were drawn from two sources: the first 160 participants of the ongoing ImmuneRACE study, and 1,254 subjects contributed by 6 global collaborators. Sample metadata almost always included a de-identified subject ID, COVID-19 status, age in years and sex. Where available, HLA class I and class II types were obtained from metadata supplied by the sample provider rather than from assay-based typing. Study-wide conclusions, independent of this receptor: Clinical and demographic metadata were provided uncurated, with the amount varying by source and participant.

TCRbeta CDR3 regions were amplified from genomic DNA by means of the immunoSEQ Assay, a bias-controlled multiplex PCR. The published analysis was carried out like this. Within the assay, amplification of reference gene primers was used to estimate how many nucleated cells each sample contained. Sequence reads were collapsed and filtered to measure the absolute abundance of every unique TCRbeta CDR3 rearrangement. Productive Simpson clonality was computed per sample as the square root of Simpson's diversity index over productive rearrangements. Here the immuneACCESS table is served through TCRdb, limited to in-frame sequences with V and J called. Missing clones are a known gap in these copies; in checked studies unresolved V genes cover under half, and the rest lacks a known reason. D and trimming come from the DNA, and the V and J calls and clone size come from that table. This sample is represented by just under 250,000 clones; approximately 83% of them were singletons. Over 3% of the sample goes to the ten largest clones.

Trimming accounts for 1 base at V and 5 bases at J, while the number of junction bases matched to no gene is 3. The CDR3 starts with the cysteine, ends with the phenylalanine, and has 13 residues. CDR3 DNA only is kept here, 39 bases in frame from base 1. CDR1 and CDR2 (SGHKS, YYEKEE) derive from the germline V gene (reference sequence). Concerning this clone: What antigen it recognizes has not been identified. Base-call qualities are not available, and no considerably larger clone is one nucleotide away.

A second Seattle source provided samples from volunteer blood donors who had recovered from COVID-19. Whole blood was collected in K2EDTA tubes by collaborating institutions according to the institutions' own protocols. For TCRbeta analysis, collaborators shipped samples in one of three forms: frozen whole blood, isolated PBMCs, or DNA extracted from either of those sample types. The material sequenced was peripheral blood. The sequence was collected from a woman aged 25 to 39 who had recovered from COVID-19. Recombination linked TRBV5-5 to TRBJ2-7; TRBD2 agrees with 7 junctional bases. The CDR3 in this case is CASSLMGRDEQYF. Read as DNA, the sequence is TGTGCCAGCAGCTTGATGGGGAGGGACGAGCAGTACTTC.